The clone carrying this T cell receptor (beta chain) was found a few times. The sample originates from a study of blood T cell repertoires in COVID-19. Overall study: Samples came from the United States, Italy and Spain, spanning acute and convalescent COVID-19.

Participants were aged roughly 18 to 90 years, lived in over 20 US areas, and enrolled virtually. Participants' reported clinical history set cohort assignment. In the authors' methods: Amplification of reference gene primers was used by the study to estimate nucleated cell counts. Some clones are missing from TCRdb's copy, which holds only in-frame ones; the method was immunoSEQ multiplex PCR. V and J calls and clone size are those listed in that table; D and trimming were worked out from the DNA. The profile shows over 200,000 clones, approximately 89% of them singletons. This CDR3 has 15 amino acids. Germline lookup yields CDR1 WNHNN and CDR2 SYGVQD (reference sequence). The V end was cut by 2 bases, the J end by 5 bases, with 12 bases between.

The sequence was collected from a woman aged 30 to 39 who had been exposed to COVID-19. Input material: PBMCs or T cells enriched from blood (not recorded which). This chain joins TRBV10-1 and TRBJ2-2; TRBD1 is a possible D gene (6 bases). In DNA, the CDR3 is TGCGCCAGCAGTGAGACAGGACAGCAAACCGGGGAGCTGTTTTTT. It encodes CASSETGQQTGELFF.